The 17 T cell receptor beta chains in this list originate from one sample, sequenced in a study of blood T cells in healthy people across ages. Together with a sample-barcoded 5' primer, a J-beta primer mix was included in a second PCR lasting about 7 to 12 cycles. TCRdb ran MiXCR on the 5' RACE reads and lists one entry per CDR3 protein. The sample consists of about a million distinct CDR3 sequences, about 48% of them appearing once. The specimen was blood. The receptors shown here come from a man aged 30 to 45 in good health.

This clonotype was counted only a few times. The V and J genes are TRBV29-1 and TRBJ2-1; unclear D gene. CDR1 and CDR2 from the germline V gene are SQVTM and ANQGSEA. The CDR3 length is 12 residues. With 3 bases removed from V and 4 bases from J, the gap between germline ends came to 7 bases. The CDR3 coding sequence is TGCAGCGTTGAGGCAGAGTACAATGAGCAGTTCTTC. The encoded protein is CSVEAEYNEQFF.

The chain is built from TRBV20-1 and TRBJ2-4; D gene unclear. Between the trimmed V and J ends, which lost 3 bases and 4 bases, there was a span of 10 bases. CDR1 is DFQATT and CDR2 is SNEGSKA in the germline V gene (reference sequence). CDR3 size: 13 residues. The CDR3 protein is CSARTRTKNIQYF. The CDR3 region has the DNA TGCAGTGCTAGGACACGGACGAAAAACATTCAGTACTTC.

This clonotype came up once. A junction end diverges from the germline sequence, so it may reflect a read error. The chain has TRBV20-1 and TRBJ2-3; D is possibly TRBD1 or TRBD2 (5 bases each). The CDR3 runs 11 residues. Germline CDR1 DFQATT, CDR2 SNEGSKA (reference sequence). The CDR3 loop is CSTRGSDTQYF. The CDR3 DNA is TGCAGTACTAGGGGATCAGATACGCAGTATTTT.

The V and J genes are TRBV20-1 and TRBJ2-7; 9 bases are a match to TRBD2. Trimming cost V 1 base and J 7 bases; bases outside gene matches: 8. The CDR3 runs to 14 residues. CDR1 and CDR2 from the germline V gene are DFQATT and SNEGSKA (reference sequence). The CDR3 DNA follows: TGCAGTGCTAGAGCCGGGACTAGCTTCCCTGAGCAGTACTTC. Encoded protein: CSARAGTSFPEQYF.

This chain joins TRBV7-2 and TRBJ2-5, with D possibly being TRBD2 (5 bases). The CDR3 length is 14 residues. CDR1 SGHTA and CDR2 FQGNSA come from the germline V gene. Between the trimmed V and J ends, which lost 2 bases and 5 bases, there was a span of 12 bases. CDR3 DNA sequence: TGTGCCAGCAGCTTAATAGTGGGAGTGGAGACCCAGTACTTC. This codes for CASSLIVGVETQYF.

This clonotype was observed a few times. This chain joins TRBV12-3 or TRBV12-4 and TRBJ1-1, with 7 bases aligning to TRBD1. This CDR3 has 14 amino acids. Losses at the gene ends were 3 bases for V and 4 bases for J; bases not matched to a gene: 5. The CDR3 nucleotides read TGTGCCAGCAGTTTGACAGGGAGGGCCACTGAAGCTTTCTTT. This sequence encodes CASSLTGRATEAFF.

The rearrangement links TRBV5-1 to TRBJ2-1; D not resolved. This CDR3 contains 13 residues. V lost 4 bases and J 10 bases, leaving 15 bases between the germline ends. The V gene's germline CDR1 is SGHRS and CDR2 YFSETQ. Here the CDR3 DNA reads TGCGCCAGCAGCCCGGTGACATTTTACGAGCAGTTCTTC. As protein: CASSPVTFYEQFF.

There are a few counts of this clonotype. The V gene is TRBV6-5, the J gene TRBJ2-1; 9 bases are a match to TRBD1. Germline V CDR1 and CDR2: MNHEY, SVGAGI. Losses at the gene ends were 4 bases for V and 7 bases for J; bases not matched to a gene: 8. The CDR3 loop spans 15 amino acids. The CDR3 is CASSSPGQGKNEQFF. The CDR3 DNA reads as TGTGCCAGCAGTTCACCGGGACAGGGTAAGAATGAGCAGTTCTTC.

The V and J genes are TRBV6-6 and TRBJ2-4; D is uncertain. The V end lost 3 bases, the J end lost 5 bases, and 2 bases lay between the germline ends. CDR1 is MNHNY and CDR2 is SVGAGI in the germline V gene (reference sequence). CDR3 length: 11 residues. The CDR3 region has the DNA TGTGCCAGCAGTTATCAAAACATTCAGTACTTC. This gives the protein CASSYQNIQYF.

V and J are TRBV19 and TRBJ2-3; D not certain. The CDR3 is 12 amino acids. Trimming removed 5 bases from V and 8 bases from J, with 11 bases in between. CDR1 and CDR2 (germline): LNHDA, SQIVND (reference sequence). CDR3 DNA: TGTGCCAGTAGTCTAGTTTACGCTACGCAGTATTTT. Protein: CASSLVYATQYF.

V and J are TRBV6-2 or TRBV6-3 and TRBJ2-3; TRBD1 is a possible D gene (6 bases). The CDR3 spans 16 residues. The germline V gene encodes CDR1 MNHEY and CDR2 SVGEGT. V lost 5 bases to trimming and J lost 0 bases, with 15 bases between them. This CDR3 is CASSTRTVTSTDTQYF. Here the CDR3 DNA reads TGTGCCAGCAGTACCCGGACAGTCACTAGCACAGATACGCAGTATTTT.

The CDR3 DNA reads as TGTGCCAGCAGCTTCGCCGGGACAGGGAAGAATCAGCCCCAGCATTTT. This translates into CASSFAGTGKNQPQHF. The chain employs TRBV7-8 and TRBJ1-5, with 9 bases aligning to TRBD1. CDR3 length equals 16 residues. The germline V gene encodes CDR1 SGHVS and CDR2 FQNEAQ. J lost 4 bases, V lost 3 bases, and 7 bases had no gene match.

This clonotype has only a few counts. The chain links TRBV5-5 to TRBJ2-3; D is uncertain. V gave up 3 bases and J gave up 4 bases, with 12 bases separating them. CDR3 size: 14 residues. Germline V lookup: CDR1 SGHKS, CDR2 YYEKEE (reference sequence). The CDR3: CASSSSSAADTQYF. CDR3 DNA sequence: TGTGCCAGCAGCTCCTCCTCGGCGGCAGATACGCAGTATTTT.

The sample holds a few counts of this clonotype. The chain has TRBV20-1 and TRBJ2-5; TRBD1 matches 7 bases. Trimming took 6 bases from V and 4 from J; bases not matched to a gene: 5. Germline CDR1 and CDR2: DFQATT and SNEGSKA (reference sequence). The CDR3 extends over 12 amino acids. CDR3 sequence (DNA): TGCAGTGCCGACAGGGCCGGAGAGACCCAGTACTTC. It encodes CSADRAGETQYF.

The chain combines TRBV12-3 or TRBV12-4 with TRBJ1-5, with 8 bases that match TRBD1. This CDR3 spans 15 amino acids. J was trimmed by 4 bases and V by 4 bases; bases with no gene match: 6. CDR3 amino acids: CASSSTRQGNQPQHF. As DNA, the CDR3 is TGTGCCAGCAGTTCCACTCGACAGGGGAATCAGCCCCAGCATTTT.

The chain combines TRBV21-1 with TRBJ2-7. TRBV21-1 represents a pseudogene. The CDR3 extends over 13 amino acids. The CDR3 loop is CASSKAGYHEQYF. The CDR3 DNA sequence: TGTGCCAGCAGCAAAGCGGGTTACCACGAGCAGTACTTC.

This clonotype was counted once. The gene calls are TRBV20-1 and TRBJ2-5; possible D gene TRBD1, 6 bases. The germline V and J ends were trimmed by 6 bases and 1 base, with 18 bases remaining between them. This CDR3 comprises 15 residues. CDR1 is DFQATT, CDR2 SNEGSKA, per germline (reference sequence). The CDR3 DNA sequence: TGCAGTGCCACGTGTTACGGGGACATCCAAGAGACCCAGTACTTC. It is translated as CSATCYGDIQETQYF.